Following are 17 T cell receptor beta chains from one sample sequenced in a study of T cells in women clearing cervical HPV infection. Libraries were prepared by immunoSEQ multiplex PCR; TCRdb keeps only in-frame clonotypes and omits some of them. This table holds some 31,000 clones. The sequencing sample was made of blood buffy coat. Receptors were obtained from a woman between 18 and 70 years old with a cervical HPV16 infection that either progressed to CIN3+ or cleared (not recorded which).

Details on this clone: Read data end 3 residues before the CDR3 end; the end is taken from the germline J gene. The genes are TRBV2 and TRBJ2-2; 7 bases are shared with TRBD1. This CDR3 has 14 residues. CDR1 is SNHLY and CDR2 is FYNNEI in the germline V gene. The CDR3 sequence: CASSRTGTNEKLFF. CDR3 DNA (partial): TGTGCCAGCAGTAGGACAGGAACTAATGAAAAG.

Remarks on this clone: The DNA ends 3 residues before the CDR3 does, and the rest of the CDR3 is filled in from the germline J gene. The chain carries TRBV30 and TRBJ2-3, with D hard to call. Trimming shortened V by 5 bases and J by 4 bases, and 19 bases separated the two germline ends. The CDR3 is 15 residues long. In germline, CDR1 is GTSNPN, CDR2 SVGIG (reference sequence). CDR3 amino acids: CAWLRLGPRSDTQYF. The sequenced CDR3 bases are TGTGCCTGGTTGAGGTTAGGCCCTAGGTCAGATACG.

About this clone itself: The sequenced fragment ends 3 residues before the CDR3 boundary, so the rest is inferred from the germline J gene. This chain connects TRBV20-1 to TRBJ1-4; TRBD1 matches at 8 bases. CDR3 length: 14 amino acids. The ends lost 1 base at V and 7 bases at J; junction bases unmatched: 5. CDR1 and CDR2 from the germline V gene are DFQATT and SNEGSKA (reference sequence). Here the CDR3 reads CSARVRDRLEKLFF. The part of the CDR3 DNA that was read is TGCAGTGCTAGAGTCCGGGACAGGCTTGAAAAA.

Remarks on this clone: The CDR3 extends 3 residues past the end of the read, so its final part is completed from the germline J gene. This chain joins TRBV19 and TRBJ2-1; 12 bases match TRBD2. CDR1 and CDR2 from the germline V gene are LNHDA and SQIVND (reference sequence). This CDR3 contains 15 residues. With 6 bases clipped from V and 5 bases from J, the junction kept 5 bases outside the gene matches. The DNA read from the CDR3 is TGTGCCAGTAGCTGGACTAGCGGGGACCACAATGAG. This encodes CASSWTSGDHNE. The entire CDR3 protein reads CASSWTSGDHNEQFF.

In regard to this clone: The read falls 3 residues short of the CDR3 end, and the missing part is taken from the germline J gene. This rearrangement joins TRBV18 to TRBJ2-3; D might be TRBD2 (6 bases). Germline values: CDR1 KGHSH, CDR2 LQKENI. The CDR3 covers 15 residues. Incomplete CDR3 DNA: TGTGCCAGCTCACGGGGCCATGAGGGAGGCCAGCCG. Its translation: CASSRGHEGGQP. From start to end, the CDR3 is CASSRGHEGGQPQYF.

Concerning this clone: The CDR3 is cut off 3 residues early in the read; its end comes from the germline J gene. The chain couples TRBV7-6 to TRBJ2-7; D is perhaps TRBD2 (5 bases). The length of the CDR3 is 14 residues. Germline CDR1 and CDR2: SGHVS and FNYEAQ. Trimming took 5 bases from V and 5 from J, leaving 16 bases between them. The covered CDR3 bases are TGTGCCAGCAGCACCTCGCCGGGGTCTCACGAG. Translated: CASSTSPGSHE. The complete CDR3 reads CASSTSPGSHEQYF.

Of note for this clone: The read terminates 3 residues before the CDR3 end, so the remaining end is supplied by the germline J gene. V is TRBV6-1 and J is TRBJ2-3, with unresolved D. CDR3 length: 14 residues. V lost 1 base and J 2 bases, leaving 7 bases between the germline ends. CDR1 is MNHNS, CDR2 SASEGT, per germline. Partial CDR3 DNA: TGTGCCAGCAGTGAAGGACTCCACACAGATACG. It translates to CASSEGLHTDT. The whole CDR3 protein is CASSEGLHTDTQYF.

In the case of this clone: The read ends 3 residues before the CDR3 terminus; that terminus is restored from the germline J gene. The chain carries TRBV29-1 and TRBJ1-4; possibly TRBD1 for D (5 bases). V was trimmed by 1 base and J by 8 bases, leaving 14 bases between them. Germline assignment: CDR1 SQVTM and CDR2 ANQGSEA. The CDR3 length is 14 residues. The covered CDR3 bases are TGCAGCGTTGAAGGAACAGGTGGAGAGGAAAAA. Amino acid sequence: CSVEGTGGEEK. The full-length CDR3 reads as CSVEGTGGEEKLFF.

Details on this clone: The read ends 3 residues shy of where the CDR3 ends; the end is completed using the germline J gene. The chain recombines TRBV6-2 or TRBV6-3 with TRBJ2-7, with 10 bases lining up with TRBD2. This CDR3 contains 14 residues. Germline V CDR1 and CDR2: MNHEY, SVGEGT. The V segment lost 5 bases and the J segment 3 bases; nucleotides outside the gene matches: 4. CDR3 DNA (partial): TGTGCCAGCAGTGCCTGGACTAGCGGCTACGAG. The encoded protein is CASSAWTSGYE. The whole CDR3 protein is CASSAWTSGYEQYF.

CDR3 residues: CASSQARVPSYEQYF. Partial CDR3 DNA: TGTGCCAGCAGCCAAGCCAGGGTTCCCTCCTACGAG. The chain has TRBV14 and TRBJ2-7, with a possible D match to TRBD1 (5 bases). The sequenced fragment ends 3 residues before the CDR3 boundary, so the rest is inferred from the germline J gene. The CDR3 extends over 15 amino acids. Trimming stripped 1 base from V and 0 bases from J, with 10 bases between. Germline assignment: CDR1 SGHDN and CDR2 FVKESK.

Points on this clone: The read finishes 3 residues shy of the CDR3 end, and the germline J gene is used to complete it. The chain joins TRBV2 to TRBJ2-1, with 9 bases matching TRBD1. Germline V gives CDR1 SNHLY, CDR2 FYNNEI. V gave up 6 bases and J gave up 4 bases; unmatched junction bases: 7. The CDR3 extends over 15 amino acids. CDR3: CASRLDRGGYNEQFF. CDR3 bases read: TGTGCCAGCAGATTGGACAGGGGAGGATACAATGAG.

As to this clone: The read terminates 3 residues before the CDR3 end, so the remaining end is supplied by the germline J gene. The chain couples TRBV7-9 to TRBJ1-2; tentative D call: TRBD1 (5 bases). From germline, CDR1 is SEHNR and CDR2 FQNEAQ (reference sequence). V shed 2 bases and J shed 4 bases, with 14 bases lying between them. The CDR3 is 15 amino acids. CDR3 amino acids: CASSLSRDGGYGYTF. CDR3 DNA, as far as it was read: TGTGCCAGCAGCTTATCCAGGGACGGGGGCTATGGC.

In the case of this clone: The CDR3 end is not reached by the read, which stops 3 residues before it; the germline J gene fills it in. The chain has TRBV3-1 (or the pseudogene TRBV3-2) and TRBJ2-7; 9 bases match TRBD2. Trimming cost V 1 base and J 0 bases; bases outside gene matches: 4. This CDR3 comprises 16 residues. The V gene's germline CDR1 is LGHDT and CDR2 YNNKEL (reference sequence). The covered CDR3 bases are TGTGCCAGCAGCCAAGTCGCGACTAGCGGCTCCTACGAG. Translating gives CASSQVATSGSYE. The full CDR3 protein is CASSQVATSGSYEQYF.

About this clone: The read falls 3 residues short of the CDR3 end, and the missing part is taken from the germline J gene. This sequence joins TRBV5-1 and TRBJ2-1; 8 bases line up with TRBD2. CDR1 SGHRS and CDR2 YFSETQ come from the germline V gene. The CDR3 spans 17 residues. V dropped 3 bases and J dropped 9; count of bases not matched to a gene: 17. The CDR3 DNA, read in part, is TGCGCCAGCAGCTCTCGGACTAGCTTGAGGCCTCTTGGTGAG. It specifies CASSSRTSLRPLGE. The complete CDR3 protein is CASSSRTSLRPLGEQFF.

Details on this clone: The read is 3 residues too short to cover the CDR3 end, so that end is filled in from the germline J gene. The rearrangement uses TRBV19 and TRBJ1-2; 12 bases map to TRBD1. CDR3 length: 15 amino acids. Germline V gives CDR1 LNHDA, CDR2 SQIVND (reference sequence). This chain's CDR3 is CASSTWDRGPEGYTF. Incomplete CDR3 DNA: TGTGCCAGTAGTACATGGGACAGGGGGCCGGAAGGC.

Worth noting for this clone: The CDR3 end falls 3 residues outside the read, so it is completed with the germline J gene. The chain recombines TRBV30 with TRBJ2-2; 7 bases are shared with TRBD1. This CDR3 has 15 amino acids. The J segment lost 6 bases and the V segment lost 4 bases, leaving 11 bases of the junction unmatched. Germline CDR1 GTSNPN, CDR2 SVGIG (reference sequence). CDR3 bases read: TGTGCCTGGATGGGAACAGGGGCGTTCGCCGGGGAG. Translated: CAWMGTGAFAGE. The full CDR3 protein is CAWMGTGAFAGELFF. Complete variable domain (other parts from reference TRBV30 and TRBJ2-2): SQTIHQWPATLVQPVGSPLSLECTVEGTSNPNLYWYRQAAGRGLQLLFYSVGIGQISSEVPQNLSASRPQDRQFILSSKKLLLSDSGFYLCAWMGTGAFAGELFFGEGSRLTVL.

For this clone: The read ends 3 residues shy of where the CDR3 ends; the end is completed using the germline J gene. Additional DNA sequences in this sample encode the identical CDR3. The rearrangement uses TRBV30 and TRBJ1-3, with a tentative D call TRBD1 (5 bases). V was shortened by 0 bases and J by 0 bases, with 9 bases between the two germline ends. CDR3 length: 15 residues. The germline gives CDR1 GTSNPN, CDR2 SVGIG (reference sequence). The CDR3 region is CAWSVGRDSGNTIYF. CDR3 DNA, as far as it was read: TGTGCCTGGAGTGTTGGCAGGGACTCTGGAAACACC.